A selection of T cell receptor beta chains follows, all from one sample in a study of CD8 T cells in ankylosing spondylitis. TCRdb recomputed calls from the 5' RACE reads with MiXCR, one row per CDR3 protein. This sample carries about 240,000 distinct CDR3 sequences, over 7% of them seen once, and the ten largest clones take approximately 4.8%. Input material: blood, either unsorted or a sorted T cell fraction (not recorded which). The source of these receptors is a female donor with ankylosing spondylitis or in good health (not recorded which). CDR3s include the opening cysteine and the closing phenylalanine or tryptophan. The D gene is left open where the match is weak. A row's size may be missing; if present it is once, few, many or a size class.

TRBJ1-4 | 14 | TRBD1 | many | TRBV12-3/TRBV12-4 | CASTTGTGAEKLFF | TGTGCCAGCACTACCGGGACAGGGGCTGAAAAACTGTTTTTT
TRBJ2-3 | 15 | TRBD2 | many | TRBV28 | CASRPSAGGPDPQYF | TGTGCCAGCAGGCCTAGCGCGGGAGGACCCGATCCGCAGTATTTT
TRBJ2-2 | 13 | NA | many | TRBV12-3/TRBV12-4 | CASSRGSTGELFF | TGTGCCAGCAGTCGGGGGAGCACCGGGGAGCTGTTTTTT
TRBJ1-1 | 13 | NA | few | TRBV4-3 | CASSQDTGIQAFF | TGCGCCAGCAGCCAAGATACAGGGATCCAAGCTTTCTTT
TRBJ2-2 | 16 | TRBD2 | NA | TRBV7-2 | CASSSRLAVNTGELFF | TGTGCCAGCAGCTCCCGACTAGCGGTCAACACCGGGGAGCTGTTTTTT
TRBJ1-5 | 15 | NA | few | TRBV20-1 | CSARDPGQGDQPQHF | TGCAGTGCTAGAGATCCAGGGCAGGGCGACCAGCCCCAGCATTTT
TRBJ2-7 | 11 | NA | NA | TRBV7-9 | CASSATGQQYF | TGTGCCAGCAGCGCTACGGGACAACAGTACTTC
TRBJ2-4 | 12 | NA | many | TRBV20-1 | CSAYRDGNIQYF | TGCAGTGCTTACAGGGATGGAAACATTCAGTACTTC
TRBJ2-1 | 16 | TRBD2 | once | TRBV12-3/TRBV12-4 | CASTNFGRVKEDEQFF | TGTGCCAGCACGAATTTTGGGAGGGTGAAGGAGGATGAGCAGTTCTTC
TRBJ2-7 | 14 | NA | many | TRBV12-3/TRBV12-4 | CASSLAPKSYEQYF | TGTGCCAGCAGCCTAGCCCCCAAATCTTACGAGCAGTACTTC
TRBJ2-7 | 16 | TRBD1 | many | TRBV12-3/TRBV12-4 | CASSSPIAWTGNEQYF | TGTGCCAGCAGCTCCCCGATCGCCTGGACAGGCAACGAGCAGTACTTC
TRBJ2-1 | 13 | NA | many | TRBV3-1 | CASSQVGADEQFF | TGTGCCAGCAGCCAAGTTGGGGCAGATGAGCAGTTCTTC
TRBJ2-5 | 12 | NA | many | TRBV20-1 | CSAGQAGETQYF | TGCAGTGCAGGACAGGCGGGGGAGACCCAGTACTTC
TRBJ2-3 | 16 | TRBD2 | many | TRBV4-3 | CASSQGLAAHTDTQYF | TGCGCCAGCAGCCAGGGACTAGCGGCCCACACAGATACGCAGTATTTT
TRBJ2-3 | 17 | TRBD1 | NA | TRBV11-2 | CASSLVGQGIGTDTQYF | TGTGCCAGCAGCTTAGTGGGACAGGGGATTGGCACAGATACGCAGTATTTT
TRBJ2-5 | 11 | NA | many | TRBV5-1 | CASSLQETQYF | TGTGCCAGCAGCTTACAAGAGACCCAGTACTTC
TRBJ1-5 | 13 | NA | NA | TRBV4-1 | CASSQGPQGPQHF | TGCGCCAGCAGCCAGGGCCCACAGGGGCCCCAGCATTTT
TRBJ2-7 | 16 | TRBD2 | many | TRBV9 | CASSVGRLAGISEQYF | TGTGCCAGCAGCGTAGGTCGGCTAGCGGGAATAAGTGAGCAGTACTTC
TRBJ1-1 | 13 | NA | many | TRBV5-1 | CASSLEAGRQAFF | TGCGCCAGCAGCTTGGAGGCAGGCCGGCAAGCTTTCTTT
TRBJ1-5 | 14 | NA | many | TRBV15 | CATWPEGSNQPQHF | TGTGCCACCTGGCCTGAAGGAAGCAATCAGCCCCAGCATTTT
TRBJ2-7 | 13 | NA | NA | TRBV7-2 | CASSLVVSGEQYF | TGTGCCAGCAGCTTAGTAGTTTCTGGGGAGCAGTACTTC
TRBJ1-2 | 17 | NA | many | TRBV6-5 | CASSYSTDLTDNYGYTF | TGTGCCAGCAGTTACTCGACGGACCTGACCGACAACTATGGCTACACCTTC
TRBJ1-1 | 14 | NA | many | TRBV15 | CATSRDRRAAEAFF | TGTGCCACCAGCAGAGATCGGAGAGCGGCTGAAGCTTTCTTT
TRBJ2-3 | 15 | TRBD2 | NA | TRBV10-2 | CASSRIWTSGDTQYF | TGCGCCAGCAGTAGGATCTGGACTAGCGGAGATACGCAGTATTTT
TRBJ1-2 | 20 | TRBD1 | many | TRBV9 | CASSACSEGDRGSWNYGYTF | TGTGCCAGCAGCGCCTGTTCTGAGGGGGACAGGGGTTCTTGGAACTATGGCTACACCTTC
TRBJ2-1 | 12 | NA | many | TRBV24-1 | CATSDRADEQFF | TGTGCCACCAGTGATCGGGCCGATGAGCAGTTCTTC
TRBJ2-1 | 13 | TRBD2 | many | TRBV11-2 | CASSTDRGGEQFF | TGTGCCAGCAGCACCGACCGGGGGGGTGAGCAGTTCTTC
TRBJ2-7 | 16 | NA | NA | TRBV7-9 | CASSSRTSQAPYEQYF | TGTGCCAGCAGCTCACGGACCTCGCAGGCCCCCTACGAGCAGTACTTC
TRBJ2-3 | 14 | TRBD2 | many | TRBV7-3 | CASSLATSADTQYF | TGTGCCAGCAGCCTGGCGACTAGCGCGGATACGCAGTATTTT
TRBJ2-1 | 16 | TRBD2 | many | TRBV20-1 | CSARDIRSGRSNEQFF | TGCAGTGCTAGAGATATAAGAAGCGGGAGGAGCAATGAGCAGTTCTTC
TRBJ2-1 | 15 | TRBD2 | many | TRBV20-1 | CSARGGTSRGDEQFF | TGCAGTGCTAGAGGAGGGACTAGCAGAGGCGATGAGCAGTTCTTC
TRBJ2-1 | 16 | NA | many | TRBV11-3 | CASSEGGTGSYNEQFF | TGTGCCAGCAGCGAAGGCGGAACAGGGTCCTACAATGAGCAGTTCTTC
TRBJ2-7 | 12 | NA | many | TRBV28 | CASSDRSYEQYF | TGTGCCAGCAGCGACAGGTCCTACGAGCAGTACTTC
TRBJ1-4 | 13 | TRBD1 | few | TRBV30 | CAWSGQGHEKLFF | TGTGCCTGGAGCGGACAGGGCCATGAAAAACTGTTTTTT
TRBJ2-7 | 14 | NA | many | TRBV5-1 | CASSPGDGTYEQYF | TGCGCCAGCAGCCCGGGGGACGGGACCTACGAGCAGTACTTC
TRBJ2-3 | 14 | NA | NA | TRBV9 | CASSVRMGTDTQYF | TGTGCCAGCAGCGTCCGGATGGGGACAGATACGCAGTATTTT
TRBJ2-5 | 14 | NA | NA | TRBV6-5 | CASSYSRGGETQYF | TGTGCCAGCAGTTACAGCAGGGGAGGCGAGACCCAGTACTTC
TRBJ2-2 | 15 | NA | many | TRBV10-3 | CAISESTGRTGELFF | TGTGCCATCAGTGAGTCTACGGGGCGCACCGGGGAGCTGTTTTTT
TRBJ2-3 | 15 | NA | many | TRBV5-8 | CASSLGRASTDTQYF | TGTGCCAGCAGCTTGGGTAGGGCTAGCACAGATACGCAGTATTTT